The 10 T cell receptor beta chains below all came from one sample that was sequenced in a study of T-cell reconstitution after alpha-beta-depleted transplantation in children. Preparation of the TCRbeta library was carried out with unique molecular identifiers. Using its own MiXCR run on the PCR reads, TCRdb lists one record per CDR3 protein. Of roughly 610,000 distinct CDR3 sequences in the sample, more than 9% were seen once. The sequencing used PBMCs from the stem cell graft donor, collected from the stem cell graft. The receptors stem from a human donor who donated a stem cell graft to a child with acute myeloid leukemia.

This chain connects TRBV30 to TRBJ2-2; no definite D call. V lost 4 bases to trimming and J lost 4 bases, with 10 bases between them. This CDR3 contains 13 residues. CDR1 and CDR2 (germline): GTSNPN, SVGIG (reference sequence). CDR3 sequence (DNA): TGTGCCTGGAATAGTCGAACCACCGGGGAGCTGTTTTTT. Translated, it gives CAWNSRTTGELFF.

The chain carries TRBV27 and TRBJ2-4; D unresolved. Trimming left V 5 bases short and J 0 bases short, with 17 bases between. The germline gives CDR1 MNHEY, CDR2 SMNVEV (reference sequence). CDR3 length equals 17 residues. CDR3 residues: CASSPPQAPLAKNIQYF. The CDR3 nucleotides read TGTGCCAGCAGTCCCCCGCAGGCTCCCCTAGCCAAAAACATTCAGTACTTC.

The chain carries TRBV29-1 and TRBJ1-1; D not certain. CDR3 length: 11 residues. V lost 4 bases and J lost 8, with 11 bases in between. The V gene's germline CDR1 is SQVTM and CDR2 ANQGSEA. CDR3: CSVVRGQEAFF. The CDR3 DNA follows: TGCAGCGTTGTCCGCGGTCAGGAAGCTTTCTTT. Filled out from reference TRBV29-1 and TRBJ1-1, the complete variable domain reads SAVISQKPSRDICQRGTSLTIQCQVDSQVTMMFWYRQQPGQSLTLIATANQGSEATYESGFVIDKFPISRPNLTFSTLTVSNMSPEDSSIYLCSVVRGQEAFFGQGTRLTVV.

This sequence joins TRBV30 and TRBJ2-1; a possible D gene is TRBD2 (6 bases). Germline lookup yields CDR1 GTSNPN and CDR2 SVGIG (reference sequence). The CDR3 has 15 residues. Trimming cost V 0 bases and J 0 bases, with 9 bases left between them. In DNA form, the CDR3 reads TGTGCCTGGAGTGTCGGAGGGAACTCCTACAATGAGCAGTTCTTC. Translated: CAWSVGGNSYNEQFF.

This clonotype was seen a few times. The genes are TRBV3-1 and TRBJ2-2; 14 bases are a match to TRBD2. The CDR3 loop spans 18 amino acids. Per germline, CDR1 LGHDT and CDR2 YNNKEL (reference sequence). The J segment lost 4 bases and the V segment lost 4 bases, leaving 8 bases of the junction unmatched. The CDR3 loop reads CASSPRTSGRMGTGELFF. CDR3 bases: TGTGCCAGCAGCCCTCGGACTAGCGGGAGGATGGGCACCGGGGAGCTGTTTTTT.

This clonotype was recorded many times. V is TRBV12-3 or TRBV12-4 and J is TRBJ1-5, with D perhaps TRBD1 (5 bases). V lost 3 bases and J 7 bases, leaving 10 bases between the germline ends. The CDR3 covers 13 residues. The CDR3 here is CASSFRVGQPQHF. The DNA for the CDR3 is TGTGCCAGCAGTTTCAGGGTAGGACAGCCCCAGCATTTT.

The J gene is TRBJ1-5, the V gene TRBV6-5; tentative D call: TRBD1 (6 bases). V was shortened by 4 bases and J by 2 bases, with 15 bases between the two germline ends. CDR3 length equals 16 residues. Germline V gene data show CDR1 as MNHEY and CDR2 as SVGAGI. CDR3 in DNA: TGTGCCAGCAGTTTGGGGGGGCTCGGGGGCAATCAGCCCCAGCATTTT. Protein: CASSLGGLGGNQPQHF.

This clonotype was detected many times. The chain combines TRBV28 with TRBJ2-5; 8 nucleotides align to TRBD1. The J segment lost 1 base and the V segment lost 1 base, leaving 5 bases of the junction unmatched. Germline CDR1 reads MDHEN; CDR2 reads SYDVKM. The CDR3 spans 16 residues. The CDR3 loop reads CASSLSGQGLQETQYF. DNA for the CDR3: TGTGCCAGCAGTTTATCAGGACAGGGACTCCAAGAGACCCAGTACTTC.

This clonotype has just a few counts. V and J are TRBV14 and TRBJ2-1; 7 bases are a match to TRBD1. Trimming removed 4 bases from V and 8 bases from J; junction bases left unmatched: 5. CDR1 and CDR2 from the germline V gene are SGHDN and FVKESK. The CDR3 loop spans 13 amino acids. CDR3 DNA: TGTGCCAGCAGCCCCACCGACAGGGATGAGCAGTTCTTC. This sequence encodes CASSPTDRDEQFF.

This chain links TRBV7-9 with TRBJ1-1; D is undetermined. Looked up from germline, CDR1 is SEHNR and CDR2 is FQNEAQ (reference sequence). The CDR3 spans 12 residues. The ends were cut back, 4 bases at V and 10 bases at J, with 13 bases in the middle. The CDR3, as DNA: TGTGCCAGCAGCTCGATGGTCTCTAGAGCTTTCTTT. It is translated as CASSSMVSRAFF.